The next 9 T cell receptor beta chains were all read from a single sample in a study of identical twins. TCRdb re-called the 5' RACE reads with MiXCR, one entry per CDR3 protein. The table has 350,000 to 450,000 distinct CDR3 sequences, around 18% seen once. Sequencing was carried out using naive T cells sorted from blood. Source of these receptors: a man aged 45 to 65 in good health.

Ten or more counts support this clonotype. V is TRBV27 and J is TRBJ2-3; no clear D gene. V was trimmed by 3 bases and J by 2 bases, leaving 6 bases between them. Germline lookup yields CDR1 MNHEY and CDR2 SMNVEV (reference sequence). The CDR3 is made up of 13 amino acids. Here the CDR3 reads CASSFVFTDTQYF. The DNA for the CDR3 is TGTGCCAGCAGTTTCGTCTTCACAGATACGCAGTATTTT.

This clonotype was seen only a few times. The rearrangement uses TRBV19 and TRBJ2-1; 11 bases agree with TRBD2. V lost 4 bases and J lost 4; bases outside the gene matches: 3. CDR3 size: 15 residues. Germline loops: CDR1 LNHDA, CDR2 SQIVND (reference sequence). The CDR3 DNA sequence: TGTGCCAGTAGTACGGGACTAGCGGTTTACAATGAGCAGTTCTTC. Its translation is CASSTGLAVYNEQFF.

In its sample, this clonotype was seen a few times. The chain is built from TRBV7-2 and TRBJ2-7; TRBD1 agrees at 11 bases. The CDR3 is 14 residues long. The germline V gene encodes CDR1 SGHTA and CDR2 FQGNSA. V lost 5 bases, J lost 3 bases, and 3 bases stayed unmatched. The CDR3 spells CASSKGQGVYEQYF. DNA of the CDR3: TGTGCCAGCAGCAAGGGACAGGGGGTCTACGAGCAGTACTTC.

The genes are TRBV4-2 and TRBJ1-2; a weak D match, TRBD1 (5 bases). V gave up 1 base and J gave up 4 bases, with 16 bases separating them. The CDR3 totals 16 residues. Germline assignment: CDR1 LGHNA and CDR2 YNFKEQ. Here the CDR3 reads CASSQGQGIGPYGYTF. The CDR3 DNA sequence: TGTGCCAGCAGCCAAGGGCAGGGAATCGGCCCCTATGGCTACACCTTC.

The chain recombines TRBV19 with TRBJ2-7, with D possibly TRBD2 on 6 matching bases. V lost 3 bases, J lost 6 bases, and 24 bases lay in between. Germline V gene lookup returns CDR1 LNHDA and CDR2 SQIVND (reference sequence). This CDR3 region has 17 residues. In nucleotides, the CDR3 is TGTGCCAGTAGTATTGGGGCCTTACCCCGGCCGCGGGGCGAGCAGTACTTC. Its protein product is CASSIGALPRPRGEQYF.

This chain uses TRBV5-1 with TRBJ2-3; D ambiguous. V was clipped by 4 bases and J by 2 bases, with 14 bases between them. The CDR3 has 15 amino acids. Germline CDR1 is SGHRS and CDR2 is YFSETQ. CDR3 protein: CASSDPWALTDTQYF. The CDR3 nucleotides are TGCGCCAGCAGCGACCCGTGGGCCCTCACAGATACGCAGTATTTT. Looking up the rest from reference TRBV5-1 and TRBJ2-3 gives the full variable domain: KAGVTQTPRYLIKTRGQQVTLSCSPISGHRSVSWYQQTPGQGLQFLFEYFSETQRNKGNFPGRFSGRQFSNSRSEMNVSTLELGDSALYLCASSDPWALTDTQYFGPGTRLTVL.

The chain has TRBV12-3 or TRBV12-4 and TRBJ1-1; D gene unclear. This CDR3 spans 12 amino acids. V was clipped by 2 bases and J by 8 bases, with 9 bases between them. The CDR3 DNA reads TGTGCCAGCAGTTTAACGGGGTGGGAAGCTTTCTTT. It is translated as CASSLTGWEAFF.

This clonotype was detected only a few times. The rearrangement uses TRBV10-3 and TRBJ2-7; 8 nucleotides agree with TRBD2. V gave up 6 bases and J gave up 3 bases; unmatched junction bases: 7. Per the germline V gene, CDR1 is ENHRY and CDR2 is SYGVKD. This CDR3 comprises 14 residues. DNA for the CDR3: TGTGCCATCAGGACTAGCGCCGACGTCTACGAGCAGTACTTC. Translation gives CAIRTSADVYEQYF.

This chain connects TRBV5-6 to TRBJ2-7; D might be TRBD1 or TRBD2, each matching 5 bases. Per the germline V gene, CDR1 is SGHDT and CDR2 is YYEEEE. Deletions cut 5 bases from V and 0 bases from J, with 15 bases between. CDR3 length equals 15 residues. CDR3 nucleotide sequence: TGTGCCAGCAGGGAGTCCGGGACGGGCTCCTACGAGCAGTACTTC. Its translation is CASRESGTGSYEQYF.